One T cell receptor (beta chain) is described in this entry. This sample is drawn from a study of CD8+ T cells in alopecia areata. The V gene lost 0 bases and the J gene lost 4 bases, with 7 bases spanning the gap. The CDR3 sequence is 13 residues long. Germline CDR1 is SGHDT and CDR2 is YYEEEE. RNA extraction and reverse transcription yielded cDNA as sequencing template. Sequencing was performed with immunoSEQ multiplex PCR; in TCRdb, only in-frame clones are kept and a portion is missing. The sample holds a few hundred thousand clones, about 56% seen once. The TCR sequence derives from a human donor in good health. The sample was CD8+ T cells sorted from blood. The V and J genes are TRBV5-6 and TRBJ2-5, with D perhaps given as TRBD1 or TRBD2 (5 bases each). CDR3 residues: CASSLVGAETQYF. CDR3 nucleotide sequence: TGTGCCAGCAGCTTGGTCGGGGCAGAGACCCAGTACTTC.